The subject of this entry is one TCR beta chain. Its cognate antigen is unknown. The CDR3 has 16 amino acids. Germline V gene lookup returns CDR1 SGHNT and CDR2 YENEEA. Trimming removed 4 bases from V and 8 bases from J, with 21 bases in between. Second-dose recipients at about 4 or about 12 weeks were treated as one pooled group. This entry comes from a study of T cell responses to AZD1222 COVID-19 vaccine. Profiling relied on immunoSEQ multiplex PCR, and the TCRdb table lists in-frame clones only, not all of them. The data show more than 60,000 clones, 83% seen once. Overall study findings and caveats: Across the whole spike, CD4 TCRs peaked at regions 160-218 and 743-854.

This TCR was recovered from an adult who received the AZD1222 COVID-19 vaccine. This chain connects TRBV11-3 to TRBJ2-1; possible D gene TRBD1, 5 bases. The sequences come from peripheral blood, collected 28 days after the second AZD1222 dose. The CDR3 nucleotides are TGTGCCAGCAGCTCAGGACGGGTCAGACAAGGGGATGAGCAGTTCTTC. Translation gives CASSSGRVRQGDEQFF.